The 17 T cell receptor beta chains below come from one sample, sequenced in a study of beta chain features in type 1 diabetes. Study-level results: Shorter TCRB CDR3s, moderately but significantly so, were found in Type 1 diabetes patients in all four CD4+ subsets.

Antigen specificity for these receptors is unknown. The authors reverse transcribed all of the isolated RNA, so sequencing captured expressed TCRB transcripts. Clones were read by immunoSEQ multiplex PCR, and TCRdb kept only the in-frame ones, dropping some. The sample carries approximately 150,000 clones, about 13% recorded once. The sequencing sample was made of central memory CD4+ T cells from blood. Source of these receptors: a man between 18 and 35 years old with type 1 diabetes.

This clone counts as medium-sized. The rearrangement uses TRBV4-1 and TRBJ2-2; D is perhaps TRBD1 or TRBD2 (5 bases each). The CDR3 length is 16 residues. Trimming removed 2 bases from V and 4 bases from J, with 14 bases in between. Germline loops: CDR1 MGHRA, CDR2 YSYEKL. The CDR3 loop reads CASSQSRGRGTGELFF. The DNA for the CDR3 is TGCGCCAGCAGCCAATCACGGGGACGGGGCACCGGGGAGCTGTTTTTT.

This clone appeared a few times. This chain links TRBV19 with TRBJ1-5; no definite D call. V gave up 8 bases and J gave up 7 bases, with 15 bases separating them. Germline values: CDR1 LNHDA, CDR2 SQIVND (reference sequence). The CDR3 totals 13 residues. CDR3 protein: CASHERAAQPQHF. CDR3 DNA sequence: TGTGCCAGTCACGAGAGGGCGGCCCAGCCCCAGCATTTT.

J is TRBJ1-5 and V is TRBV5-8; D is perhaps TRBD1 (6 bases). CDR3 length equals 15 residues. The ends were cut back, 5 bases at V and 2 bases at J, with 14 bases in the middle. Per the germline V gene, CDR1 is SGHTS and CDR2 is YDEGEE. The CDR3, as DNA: TGTGCCAGCAGTTGGGACATTCGAGGCAATCAGCCCCAGCATTTT. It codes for CASSWDIRGNQPQHF.

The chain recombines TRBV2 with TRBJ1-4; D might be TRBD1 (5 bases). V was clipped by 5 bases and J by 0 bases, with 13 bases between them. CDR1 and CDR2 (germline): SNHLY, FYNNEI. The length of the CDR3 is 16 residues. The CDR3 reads CASSFRGGATNEKLFF. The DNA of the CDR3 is TGTGCCAGCAGTTTTCGGGGAGGGGCAACTAATGAAAAACTGTTTTTT. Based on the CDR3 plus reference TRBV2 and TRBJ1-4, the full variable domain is EPEVTQTPSHQVTQMGQEVILRCVPISNHLYFYWYRQILGQKVEFLVSFYNNEISEKSEIFDDQFSVERPDGSNFTLKIRSTKLEDSAMYFCASSFRGGATNEKLFFGSGTQLSVL.

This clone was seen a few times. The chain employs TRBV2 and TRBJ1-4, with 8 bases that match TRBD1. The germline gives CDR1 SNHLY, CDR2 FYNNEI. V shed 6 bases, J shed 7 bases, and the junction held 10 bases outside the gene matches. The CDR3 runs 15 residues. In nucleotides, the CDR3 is TGTGCCAGCAGCCGAGGGACAGGCAAGTCTGAAAAACTGTTTTTT. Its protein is CASSRGTGKSEKLFF.

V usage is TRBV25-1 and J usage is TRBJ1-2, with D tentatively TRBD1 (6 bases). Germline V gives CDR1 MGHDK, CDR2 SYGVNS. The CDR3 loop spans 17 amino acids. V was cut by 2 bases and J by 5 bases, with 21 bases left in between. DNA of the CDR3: TGTGCCAGCAGTGAAGGGGGCTCAGAGGCAATCGGGTATGGCTACACCTTC. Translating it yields CASSEGGSEAIGYGYTF.

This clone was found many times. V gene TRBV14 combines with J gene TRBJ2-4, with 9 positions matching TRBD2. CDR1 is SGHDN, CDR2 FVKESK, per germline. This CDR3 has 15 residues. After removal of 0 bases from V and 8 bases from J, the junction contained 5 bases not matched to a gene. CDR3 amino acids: CASSQDGGGADIQYF. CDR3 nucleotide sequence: TGTGCCAGCAGCCAAGATGGCGGGGGGGCCGACATTCAGTACTTC.

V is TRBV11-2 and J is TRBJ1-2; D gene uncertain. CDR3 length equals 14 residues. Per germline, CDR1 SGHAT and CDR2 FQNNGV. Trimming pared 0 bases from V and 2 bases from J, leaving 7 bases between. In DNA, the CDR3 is TGTGCCAGCAGCTTAGACAGCTACAACTATGGCTACACCTTC. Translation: CASSLDSYNYGYTF.

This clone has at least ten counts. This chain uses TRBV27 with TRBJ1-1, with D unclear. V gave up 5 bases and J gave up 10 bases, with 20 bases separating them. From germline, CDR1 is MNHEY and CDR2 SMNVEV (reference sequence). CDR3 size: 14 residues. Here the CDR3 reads CASSLQIGPVSAFF. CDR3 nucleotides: TGTGCCAGCAGTCTTCAGATAGGCCCGGTGTCAGCTTTCTTT.

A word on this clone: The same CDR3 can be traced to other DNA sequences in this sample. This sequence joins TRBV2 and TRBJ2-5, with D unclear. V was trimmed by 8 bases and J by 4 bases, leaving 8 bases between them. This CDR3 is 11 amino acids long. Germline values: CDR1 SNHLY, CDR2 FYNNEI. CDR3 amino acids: CASVASETQYF. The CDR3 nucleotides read TGTGCCAGCGTGGCGTCAGAGACCCAGTACTTC.

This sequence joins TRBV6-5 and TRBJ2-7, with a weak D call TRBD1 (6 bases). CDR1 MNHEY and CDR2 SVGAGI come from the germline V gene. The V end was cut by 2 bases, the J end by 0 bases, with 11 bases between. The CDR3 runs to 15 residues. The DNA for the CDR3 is TGTGCCAGCAGTTACAAACAGGGAAGCTCCTACGAGCAGTACTTC. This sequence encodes CASSYKQGSSYEQYF.

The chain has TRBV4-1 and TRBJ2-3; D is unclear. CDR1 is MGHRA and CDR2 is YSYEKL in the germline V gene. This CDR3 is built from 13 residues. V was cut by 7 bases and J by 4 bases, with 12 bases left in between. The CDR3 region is CASTNGWADTQYF. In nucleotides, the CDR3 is TGCGCCAGCACCAACGGATGGGCAGATACGCAGTATTTT.

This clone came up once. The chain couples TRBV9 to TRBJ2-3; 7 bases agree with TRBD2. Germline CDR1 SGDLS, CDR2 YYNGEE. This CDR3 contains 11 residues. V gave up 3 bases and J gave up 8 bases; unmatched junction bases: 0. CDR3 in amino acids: CASSAGGTQYF. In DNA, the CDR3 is TGTGCCAGCAGCGCGGGGGGTACGCAGTATTTT.

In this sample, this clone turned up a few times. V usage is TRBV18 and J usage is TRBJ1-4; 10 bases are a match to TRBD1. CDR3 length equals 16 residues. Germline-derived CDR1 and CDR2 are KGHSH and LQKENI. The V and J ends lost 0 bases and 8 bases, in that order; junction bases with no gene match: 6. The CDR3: CASSPPKGTGEEKLFF. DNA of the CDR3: TGTGCCAGCTCACCACCGAAAGGGACAGGGGAGGAAAAACTGTTTTTT.

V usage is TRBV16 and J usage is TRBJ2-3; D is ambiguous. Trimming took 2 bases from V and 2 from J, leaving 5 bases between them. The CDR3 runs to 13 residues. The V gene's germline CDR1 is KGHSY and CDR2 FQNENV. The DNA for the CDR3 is TGTGCCAGCAGCCAACCCCTCACAGATACGCAGTATTTT. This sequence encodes CASSQPLTDTQYF.

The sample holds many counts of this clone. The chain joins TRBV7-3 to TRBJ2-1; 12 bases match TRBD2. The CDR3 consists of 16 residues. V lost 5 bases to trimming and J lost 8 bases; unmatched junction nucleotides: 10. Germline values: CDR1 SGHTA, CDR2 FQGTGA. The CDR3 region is CASSPSSGGAIDEQFF. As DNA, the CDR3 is TGTGCCAGCAGCCCCTCTAGCGGGGGGGCTATCGATGAGCAGTTCTTC.

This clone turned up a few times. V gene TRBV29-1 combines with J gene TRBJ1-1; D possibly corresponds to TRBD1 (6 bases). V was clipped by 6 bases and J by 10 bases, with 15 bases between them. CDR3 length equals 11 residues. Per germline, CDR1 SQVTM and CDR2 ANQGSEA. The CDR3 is CSVAQGSGAFF. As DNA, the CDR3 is TGCAGCGTCGCACAGGGCAGTGGAGCTTTCTTT.